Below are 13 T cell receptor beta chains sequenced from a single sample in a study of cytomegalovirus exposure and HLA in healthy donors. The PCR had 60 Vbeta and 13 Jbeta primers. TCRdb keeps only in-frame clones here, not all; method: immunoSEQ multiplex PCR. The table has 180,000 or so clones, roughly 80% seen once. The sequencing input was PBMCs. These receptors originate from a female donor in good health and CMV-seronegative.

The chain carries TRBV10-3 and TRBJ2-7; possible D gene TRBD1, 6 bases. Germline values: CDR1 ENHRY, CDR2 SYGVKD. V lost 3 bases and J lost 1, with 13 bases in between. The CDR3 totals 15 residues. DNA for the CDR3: TGTGCCATCAGTGATCAGGGGAAGGGATCCTACGAGCAGTACTTC. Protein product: CAISDQGKGSYEQYF.

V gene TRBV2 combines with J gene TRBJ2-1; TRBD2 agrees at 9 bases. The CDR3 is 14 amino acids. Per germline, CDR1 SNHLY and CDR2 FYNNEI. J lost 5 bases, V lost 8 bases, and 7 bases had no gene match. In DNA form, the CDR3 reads TGTGCCAGCCTCCTAGCGGGATCACACAATGAGCAGTTCTTC. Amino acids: CASLLAGSHNEQFF.

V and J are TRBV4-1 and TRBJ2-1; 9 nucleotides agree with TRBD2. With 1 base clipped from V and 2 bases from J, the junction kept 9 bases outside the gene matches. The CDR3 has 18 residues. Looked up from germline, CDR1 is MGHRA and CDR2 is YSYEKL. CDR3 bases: TGCGCCAGCAGCCAAGCATATGGCGCGGGGGGGCCCTACAATGAGCAGTTCTTC. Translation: CASSQAYGAGGPYNEQFF.

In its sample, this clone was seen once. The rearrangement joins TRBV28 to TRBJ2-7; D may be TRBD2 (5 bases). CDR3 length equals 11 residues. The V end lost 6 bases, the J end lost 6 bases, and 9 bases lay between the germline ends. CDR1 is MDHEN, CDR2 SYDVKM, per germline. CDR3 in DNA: TGTGCCAGCAGCTACAGCGGCGAGCAGTACTTC. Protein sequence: CASSYSGEQYF.

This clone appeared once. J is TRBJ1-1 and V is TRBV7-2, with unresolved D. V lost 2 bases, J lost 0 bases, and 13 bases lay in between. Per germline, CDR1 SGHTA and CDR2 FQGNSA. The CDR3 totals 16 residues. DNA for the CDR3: TGTGCCAGCAGCTTAATCCATCAGAACATGAACACTGAAGCTTTCTTT. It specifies CASSLIHQNMNTEAFF.

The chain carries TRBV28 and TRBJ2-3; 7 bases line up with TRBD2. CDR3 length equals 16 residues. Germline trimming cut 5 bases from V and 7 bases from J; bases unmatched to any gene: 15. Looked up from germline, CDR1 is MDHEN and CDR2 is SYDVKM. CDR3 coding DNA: TGTGCCAGCAGTCTCACTAGCGCAAGCCTTTTTAATACGCAGTATTTT. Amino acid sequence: CASSLTSASLFNTQYF.

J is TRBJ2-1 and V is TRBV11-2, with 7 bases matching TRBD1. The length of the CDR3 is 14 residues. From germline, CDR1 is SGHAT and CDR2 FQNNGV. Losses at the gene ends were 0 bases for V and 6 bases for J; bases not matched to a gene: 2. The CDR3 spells CASSLDRGSNEQFF. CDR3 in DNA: TGTGCCAGCAGCTTAGACAGGGGGAGCAATGAGCAGTTCTTC.

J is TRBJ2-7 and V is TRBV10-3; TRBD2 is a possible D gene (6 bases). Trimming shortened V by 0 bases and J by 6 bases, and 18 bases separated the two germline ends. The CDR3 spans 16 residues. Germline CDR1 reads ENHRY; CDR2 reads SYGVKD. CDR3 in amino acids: CAISESGGATRLEQYF. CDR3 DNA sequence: TGTGCCATCAGTGAGTCGGGGGGTGCGACGAGGCTCGAGCAGTACTTC.

CDR3 sequence (DNA): TGTGCCAGTAGTATGAGGGGGACTGAAGCTTTCTTT. The encoded protein is CASSMRGTEAFF. This chain joins TRBV19 and TRBJ1-1, with a possible D match to TRBD1 (6 bases). CDR1 and CDR2 from the germline V gene are LNHDA and SQIVND (reference sequence). This CDR3 contains 12 residues. V was clipped by 3 bases and J by 5 bases, with 7 bases between them.

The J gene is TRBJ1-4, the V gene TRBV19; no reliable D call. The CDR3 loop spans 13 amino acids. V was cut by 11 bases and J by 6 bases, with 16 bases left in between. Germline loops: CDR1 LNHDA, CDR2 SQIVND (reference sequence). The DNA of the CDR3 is TGTGCCTGCCTGCGGGTCGAAGATGAAAAACTGTTTTTT. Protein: CACLRVEDEKLFF.

The CDR3, as DNA: TGTGCCAGCAGCTTAGGCCAGACAGGGGATACGCAGTATTTT. Translated: CASSLGQTGDTQYF. The chain joins TRBV11-3 to TRBJ2-3; 7 nucleotides match TRBD1. After removal of 1 base from V and 6 bases from J, the junction contained 4 bases not matched to a gene. CDR1 and CDR2 from the germline V gene are SGHNT and YENEEA. This CDR3 is 14 amino acids long.

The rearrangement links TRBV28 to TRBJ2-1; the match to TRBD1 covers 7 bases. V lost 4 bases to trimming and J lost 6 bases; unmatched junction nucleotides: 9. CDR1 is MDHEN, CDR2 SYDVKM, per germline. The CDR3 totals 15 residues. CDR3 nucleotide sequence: TGTGCCAGCAGTTATGACAGGGTGGTGGGCAATGAGCAGTTCTTC. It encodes CASSYDRVVGNEQFF.

The CDR3 region has the DNA TGTGCCAGCATGGGACTCACACAAGAGACCCAGTACTTC. This sequence encodes CASMGLTQETQYF. The chain carries TRBV2 and TRBJ2-5; D might be TRBD2 (6 bases). Germline-derived CDR1 and CDR2 are SNHLY and FYNNEI. V was trimmed by 7 bases and J by 2 bases, leaving 11 bases between them. The length of the CDR3 is 13 residues.